The 8 T cell receptor beta chains below were found in one sample sequenced in a study of breast tumors, draining lymph nodes, adjacent tissues. TCRdb reanalysed the multiplex PCR reads using MiXCR and keeps one entry per CDR3 protein. Here the sample spans fewer than 200,000 distinct CDR3 sequences, around a third being singletons. Breast cancer patients provided tissue from their axillary draining lymph nodes. The sample consisted of axillary lymph node tissue. These receptors were collected from a female donor with breast cancer. Some clones in this sample may be carry-over from other donors' samples.

As to this clonotype: One end of the junction does not line up with germline, which may come from a read error. The genes are TRBV11-3 and TRBJ1-3; D unresolved. Germline loops: CDR1 SGHNT, CDR2 YENEEA. The CDR3 runs 9 residues. The CDR3 DNA follows: TGTGCCAGCAGCCCTGAGCACGGCTTT. Translated, it gives CASSPEHGF.

The V gene is TRBV9, the J gene TRBJ2-1, with 7 bases that match TRBD2. CDR1 is SGDLS and CDR2 is YYNGEE in the germline V gene. V lost 4 bases, J lost 6 bases, and 10 bases stayed unmatched. This CDR3 has 15 amino acids. The CDR3 coding sequence is TGTGCCAGCAGCACCAGCGGGGCCCCCTCCAATGAGCAGTTCTTC. Translating gives CASSTSGAPSNEQFF.

This chain joins TRBV7-8 and TRBJ2-3; the D gene is possibly TRBD1 (5 bases). CDR1 and CDR2 from the germline V gene are SGHVS and FQNEAQ. There are 15 residues in the CDR3. V lost 4 bases and J lost 2, with 13 bases in between. CDR3 DNA: TGTGCCAGCAGCTCCCGTCCCAGGGCCACAGATACGCAGTATTTT. This encodes CASSSRPRATDTQYF.

On this clonotype itself: One end of the junction is discordant with germline, which a read error may explain. The chain employs TRBV7-3 and TRBJ2-3; tentatively, D is TRBD1 or TRBD2 (5 bases each). Germline V gene sequence: CDR1 SGHTA, CDR2 FQGTGA. CDR3 length equals 15 residues. The CDR3 DNA sequence: TGTGCCAGCAGCTTAACGGGTCGGGACCCGGATACGCAGTACTTT. It specifies CASSLTGRDPDTQYF.

This clonotype was detected only once. In DNA form, the CDR3 reads TGTGCCAGCAGCTTAACAGGGGGCACTAATTCACCCCTCCACTTT. Translated: CASSLTGGTNSPLHF. The rearrangement joins TRBV5-5 to TRBJ1-6; 9 bases fit TRBD1. Trimming removed 2 bases from V and 6 bases from J; junction bases left unmatched: 3. The CDR3 length is 15 residues. Germline loops: CDR1 SGHKS, CDR2 YYEKEE (reference sequence).

This clonotype was counted at least ten times. This sequence joins TRBV20-1 and TRBJ2-1; D gene ambiguous. CDR1 is DFQATT and CDR2 is SNEGSKA in the germline V gene (reference sequence). Trimming removed 7 bases at V and 0 bases at J, with 25 bases between. This CDR3 is built from 18 residues. In DNA, the CDR3 is TGCAGTGTTCCCCCCGGTGGCTTCGATACCTCCTCCTACAATGAGCAGTTCTTC. Translation gives CSVPPGGFDTSSYNEQFF.

In this sample, this clonotype turned up many times. The chain is built from TRBV9 and TRBJ2-5; 11 bases fit TRBD2. The CDR3 has 15 amino acids. The junction had 4 bases not matched to a gene; V was cut back by 4 bases and J by 2 bases. The germline V gene encodes CDR1 SGDLS and CDR2 YYNGEE. This CDR3 reads CASSISGGGQETQYF. As DNA, the CDR3 is TGTGCCAGCAGCATTAGCGGGGGGGGGCAAGAGACCCAGTACTTC. Combining the CDR3 with reference TRBV9 and TRBJ2-5 gives the whole variable domain DSGVTQTPKHLITATGQRVTLRCSPRSGDLSVYWYQQSLDQGLQFLIQYYNGEERAKGNILERFSAQQFPDLHSELNLSSLELGDSALYFCASSISGGGQETQYFGPGTRLLVL.

This chain joins TRBV12-3 or TRBV12-4 and TRBJ1-4, with D perhaps matching TRBD1 (5 bases). This CDR3 has 16 amino acids. V shed 3 bases and J shed 0 bases, with 11 bases lying between them. The CDR3 sequence: CASSFRDATTNEKLFF. Here the CDR3 DNA reads TGTGCCAGCAGTTTCCGGGACGCCACAACTAATGAAAAACTGTTTTTT.